A selection of T cell receptor beta chains follows, all from one sample in a study of OX40 agonist ivuxolimab in advanced cancers. Assay: immunoSEQ multiplex PCR; the TCRdb copy retains only in-frame clones and omits some. The sample has 40,000 to 55,000 clones, over 75% seen once. The source material was CD4+ or CD8+ T cells sorted from blood, sampled in a trial of the OX40 agonist ivuxolimab. The source is an adult with an advanced solid tumor such as melanoma, head and neck, liver or kidney cancer. Both conserved end residues are part of each CDR3. D genes are given only for firm matches. Rows give clone size only sometimes, using once, few, many, or a class for an expanded clone.

>TRBJ1-4|TRBV30|.|.
TGTGCCGCCCGAACAAATTGGAGTCCCCCAGGGGAAAAACTGTTTTTT
CAARTNWSPPGEKLFF
>TRBJ1-5|TRBV5-5|.|TRBD1
TGTGCCAGCAGCTTGGCTACAAACAGGGGAGATCAGCCCCAGCATTTT
CASSLATNRGDQPQHF
>TRBJ2-5|TRBV5-4|.|.
TGTGCCAGCAGCCAAGACAGGTTAGCTGAATACTTC
CASSQDRLAEYF
>TRBJ1-6|TRBV9|.|.
TGTGCCGGCAGCGAGCTGGGGAGGGATTCACCCCTCCACTTT
CAGSELGRDSPLHF
>TRBJ1-1|TRBV5-6|.|TRBD1
TGTGCCAGCAGCTTGGTCACAGGGGGGCCCCTCGACACTGAAGCTTTCTTT
CASSLVTGGPLDTEAFF
>TRBJ2-3|TRBV5-6|.|.
TGTGCCAGCAGCTTGCAGCAAACTAGCACAGATACGCAGTATTTT
CASSLQQTSTDTQYF
>TRBJ2-3|TRBV7-9|.|.
TGTGCCAGCAGCATATACGGCACAGATACGCAGTATTTT
CASSIYGTDTQYF
>TRBJ1-6|TRBV4-3|.|.
TGCGCCAGCAGCCAAAGGGGGGGAGGCTCACCCCTCCACTTT
CASSQRGGGSPLHF
>TRBJ2-3|TRBV28|.|.
TGTGCCAGCAGTTATAAGGTGGGGGGAGCGGGCACAGATACGCAGTATTTT
CASSYKVGGAGTDTQYF
>TRBJ2-7|TRBV11-2|.|.
TGTGCCAGCAGCCAGGCCCCTAACTGGGGGGAGCAGTACTTC
CASSQAPNWGEQYF
>TRBJ2-7|TRBV28|.|TRBD2
TGTGCCAGCAGTTCCTCGACTAGCGGTTACTCCTACGAGCAGTACTTC
CASSSSTSGYSYEQYF
>TRBJ2-3|TRBV7-3|.|TRBD1
TGTGCCAGCAGCTCGACAGGGACAGATACGCAGTATTTT
CASSSTGTDTQYF
>TRBJ2-7|TRBV7-8|.|TRBD1
TGTGCCAGCAGCTCGGTCGGGACAGCTACCTACGAGCAGTACTTC
CASSSVGTATYEQYF
>TRBJ2-1|TRBV5-1|.|.
TGCGCCAGCAGCGAACAGGTGGGGTCCTACAATGAGCAGTTCTTC
CASSEQVGSYNEQFF
>TRBJ1-5|TRBV19|.|TRBD1
TGTGCCAGTAGTATAGATGGGACAGCGATTCAGCCCCAGCATTTT
CASSIDGTAIQPQHF
>TRBJ2-1|TRBV29-1|.|TRBD2
TGCAGCGTTGGCAGTCTCGCTAGCGGGTTCTTGGGTGAGCAGTTCTTC
CSVGSLASGFLGEQFF
>TRBJ2-2|TRBV27|.|TRBD1
TGTGCCAGCAGTTCCAGGACAGGGCTTACCGGGGAGCTGTTTTTT
CASSSRTGLTGELFF
>TRBJ2-5|TRBV7-9|.|.
TGTGCCAGCAGCTTAGGCGTGTCCAGAGTAGGAGAGACCCAGTACTTC
CASSLGVSRVGETQYF
>TRBJ1-5|TRBV7-8|.|TRBD1
TGTGCCAGCAGCTTTGACAGGGGGTTTCAGCCCCAGCATTTT
CASSFDRGFQPQHF
>TRBJ2-6|TRBV13|.|.
TGTGCCAGCAGCAAGGGGGCTGGGGCCAACGTCCTGACTTTC
CASSKGAGANVLTF
>TRBJ2-6|TRBV19|.|.
TGTGCCAGTAGCCAGGGCCCTGGGGCCAACGTCCTGACTTTC
CASSQGPGANVLTF
>TRBJ1-5|TRBV10-3|.|.
TGTGCCATCCGGGGAGAGGGGGGGCAGCCCCAGCATTTT
CAIRGEGGQPQHF
>TRBJ1-2|TRBV5-1|.|TRBD1
TGCGCCAGCAGCTTGGAAGTACAGGGGGTCTATGGCTACACCTTC
CASSLEVQGVYGYTF
>TRBJ1-1|TRBV7-2|.|.
TGTGCCAGCAGCCCCAGTGGGGGCACTGAAGCTTTCTTT
CASSPSGGTEAFF
>TRBJ1-2|TRBV6-1|.|TRBD1
TGTGCCAGCCTTCGGGACAGCGACTATGGCTACACCTTC
CASLRDSDYGYTF
>TRBJ2-3|TRBV5-4|.|.
TGTGCCAGCAGCCACGCTGGGGGACGATCCCAATTCACAGATACGCAGTATTTT
CASSHAGGRSQFTDTQYF
>TRBJ2-5|TRBV5-4|.|TRBD2
TGTGCCAGCAGTTCCGGGGGCGCGGGAGGGCCTCGGGGAGAGACCCAGTACTTC
CASSSGGAGGPRGETQYF
>TRBJ1-5|TRBV6-5|.|.
TGTGCCAGCAGTTATGGGACACGGGAAAATCAGCCCCAGCATTTT
CASSYGTRENQPQHF
>TRBJ2-3|TRBV19|.|.
TGTGCCAGTAGTATAGGGGCCGAAGATACGCAGTATTTT
CASSIGAEDTQYF
>TRBJ2-3|TRBV29-1|.|TRBD1
TGCAGCGTCGGGACAGGGGGCAGGTCAGATACGCAGTATTTT
CSVGTGGRSDTQYF
>TRBJ1-6|TRBV5-6|.|.
TGTGCCAGCAGCTTCACGCGAAATTCACCCCTCCACTTT
CASSFTRNSPLHF
>TRBJ2-1|TRBV7-2|once|TRBD1
TGTGCCAGCAGCATAGGGACAGCCTCCTACAATGAGCAGTTCTTC
CASSIGTASYNEQFF
>TRBJ1-1|TRBV27|.|.
TGTGCCAGCAGTCTCCGAGAGGGAGGGGGGCGGGCTTTCTTT
CASSLREGGGRAFF
>TRBJ2-1|TRBV19|.|.
TGTGCCAGTAGTATAGATCACCCGGGAAGGGGTAGGAATGAGCAGTTCTTC
CASSIDHPGRGRNEQFF
>TRBJ1-1|TRBV13|.|.
TGTGCCAGCAGCACTCCAGGGGTTAGGGGGTCTGAAGCTTTCTTT
CASSTPGVRGSEAFF
>TRBJ1-5|TRBV19|few|.
TGTGCCAGTAGTCGTCCGACAGTCAATCAGCCCCAGCATTTT
CASSRPTVNQPQHF
>TRBJ2-7|TRBV11-3|.|TRBD1
TGTGCCAGCAGCTTAGCGGGACAGGGGGCAAACGAGCAGTACTTC
CASSLAGQGANEQYF